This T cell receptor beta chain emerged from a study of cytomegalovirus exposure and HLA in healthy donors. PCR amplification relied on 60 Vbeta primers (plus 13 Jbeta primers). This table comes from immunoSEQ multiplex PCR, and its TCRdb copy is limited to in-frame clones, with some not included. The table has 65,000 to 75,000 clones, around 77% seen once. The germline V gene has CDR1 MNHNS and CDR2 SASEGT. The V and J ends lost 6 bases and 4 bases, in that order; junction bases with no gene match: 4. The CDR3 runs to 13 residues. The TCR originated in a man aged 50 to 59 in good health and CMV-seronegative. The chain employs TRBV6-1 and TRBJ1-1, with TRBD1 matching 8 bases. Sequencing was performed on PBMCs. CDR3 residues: CASRETGGTEAFF. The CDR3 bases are TGTGCCAGCAGAGAAACAGGGGGCACTGAAGCTTTCTTT.